These T cell receptor beta chains were read from a single sample in a study of cytomegalovirus exposure and HLA in healthy donors. TCRdb's table, derived via immunoSEQ multiplex PCR, lists solely in-frame clones and lacks some. The table records 150,000 to 160,000 clones, approximately 86% of them present only once. Sequencing was performed on PBMCs. These receptors were collected from a woman aged 45 to 65 in good health and CMV-seropositive. Each CDR3 is given with its conserved first and last residue.

>TRBV30
CAWTIRGQGRTEAFF
>TRBV6-5
CASSYSEGGVYEQYF
>TRBV7-9
CASSLDSTGDTQYF
>TRBV6-4
CASNRGHYSNQPQHF
>TRBV9
CASSVEAGMDEAFF
>TRBV6-1
CASSEGTGQNYGYTF
>TRBV6-5
CASRPGQANTGELFF
>TRBV10-3
CASLTDTEAFF
>TRBV6-1
CASSEDRAGFYEQFF
>TRBV6-1
CASRITGDGGYTF
>TRBV19
CASSIALGTEAFF
>TRBV15
CATSPRGDYNEQFF
>TRBV30
CAWGGTLYNEQFF
>TRBV7-9
CASSSLTTNEKLFF
>TRBV19
CASRNRGYEQYF
>TRBV4-2
CASSPTPGQVVNYGYTF
>TRBV19
CASSIGTASNQPQHF
>TRBV15
CATSRERRGDQPQHF
>TRBV7-9
CSSSPPVVEAFF
>TRBV6-6
CASSLTDREGWDTQYF
>TRBV9
CASSRGGTDTQYF
>TRBV11-1
CASSSAGGPYNEQFF
>TRBV4-3
CASSQGSGAHSPLHF
>TRBV23-1
CASSQFVSGNTIYF
>TRBV19
CASSGQGANTEAFF
>TRBV10-1
CASSPIKGEGGTDTQYF
>TRBV9
CASSVDSSYEQYF
>TRBV6-5
CASSYSAGNTEAFF
>TRBV2
CASSVDRGKGLWANVLTF
>TRBV5-1
CASSSHSGGEQFF
>TRBV5-6
CASSYGGAGELFF
>TRBV13
CASSILAGGPIYNEQFF
>TRBV28
CASMTGPYGYTF
>TRBV29-1
CSVVPPSTGELFF
>TRBV11-2
CASSLGPGQFF
>TRBV5-1
CASSPGGGTGELFF
>TRBV5-1
CASSPRTDSNYEQYF
>TRBV29-1
CSVVPSSGNTIYF
>TRBV4-2
CASSQDLGQGYEQYF
>TRBV28
CASSLASSYNSPLHF
>TRBV7-8
CASSILSDTGSYNYGYTF
>TRBV7-2
CASSLRGRDNSPLHF
>TRBV2
CASSVLGGGENLSYEQYF
>TRBV6-1
CASSEGIGGGQPQHF
>TRBV10-3
CAISSSIRGDTQYF
>TRBV6-1
CASSEGATSGITQYF
>TRBV25-1
CASSESDFADTQYF
>TRBV6-5
CASRSQGYTEAFF
>TRBV9
CASSAQGGELFF
>TRBV25-1
CASSEYGFLEDTGELFF
>TRBV11-2
CASSFPRQGALSGYTF
>TRBV19
CASSISGGRNTEAFF
>TRBV5-4
CASQERGMNTEAFF